The clone carrying this T cell receptor beta chain was found a few times. This entry is derived from a study of T cell repertoires in cytomegalovirus infection. V was cut by 0 bases and J by 6 bases, with 11 bases left in between. The CDR3 spans 14 residues. MiXCR, applied by TCRdb to the reads, yields one record per CDR3 protein. This sample carries roughly 150,000 distinct CDR3 sequences, around a quarter of them seen once, and the ten largest clones take roughly 11%. This TCR derives from a human donor in good health (CMV status not recorded). Some clones in this sample may be carry-over from other donors' samples. This chain joins TRBV12-3 or TRBV12-4 and TRBJ1-2, with unresolved D. The material sequenced was PBMCs. CDR3 residues: CASSLADVRDGYTF. CDR3 nucleotide sequence: TGTGCCAGCAGTTTAGCGGATGTTAGGGATGGCTACACCTTC.